The 29 T cell receptor beta chains below come from one sample, sequenced in a study of cytotoxic CD8 clonotypes in ibrutinib-treated CLL. Data came from immunoSEQ multiplex PCR; TCRdb stores just in-frame clones and leaves some out. The sample holds hundreds of thousands of clones, 70% to 80% seen once. Sample: PBMCs, taken before ibrutinib treatment. These TCRs come from a human donor with chronic lymphocytic leukemia.

The chain recombines TRBV28 with TRBJ2-5, with TRBD1 matching 7 bases. There are 16 residues in the CDR3. Germline values: CDR1 MDHEN, CDR2 SYDVKM. The V segment lost 4 bases and the J segment 2 bases; nucleotides outside the gene matches: 10. Here the CDR3 reads CASSSRWTGPQETQYF. The CDR3 DNA follows: TGTGCCAGCAGTTCCCGCTGGACAGGCCCACAAGAGACCCAGTACTTC.

V usage is TRBV29-1 and J usage is TRBJ2-7; perhaps D is TRBD1 or TRBD2 (5 bases each). CDR3 length equals 13 residues. Trimming removed 7 bases at V and 3 bases at J, with 16 bases between. Germline CDR1 SQVTM, CDR2 ANQGSEA. CDR3 loop: CSAGASMYYEQYF. CDR3 nucleotide sequence: TGCAGCGCCGGGGCATCAATGTACTACGAGCAGTACTTC.

This clone has a count of ten or more. V is TRBV6-5 and J is TRBJ2-5, with D perhaps TRBD2 (5 bases). V lost 6 bases and J 3 bases, leaving 14 bases between the germline ends. The CDR3 totals 14 residues. Germline loops: CDR1 MNHEY, CDR2 SVGAGI. This CDR3 reads CASSRREWEETQYF. The CDR3 coding sequence is TGTGCCAGCAGCCGAAGGGAGTGGGAAGAGACCCAGTACTTC.

Only one count was recorded for this clone. The chain carries TRBV6-7 and TRBJ1-1; the D gene is possibly TRBD1 (6 bases). TRBV6-7 is filed as an ORF, its function uncertain. Deletions cut 6 bases from V and 1 base from J, with 12 bases between. CDR3 length: 14 residues. CDR3 nucleotides: TGTGCCAGCAGGCGCTCGGGACAGAACACTGAAGCTTTCTTT. This sequence encodes CASRRSGQNTEAFF.

The J gene is TRBJ2-1, the V gene TRBV19; no reliable D call. Germline lookup yields CDR1 LNHDA and CDR2 SQIVND (reference sequence). The CDR3 totals 12 residues. V was trimmed by 3 bases and J by 5 bases, leaving 5 bases between them. The CDR3 here is CASSIRDNEQFF. CDR3 sequence (DNA): TGTGCCAGTAGTATCAGAGACAATGAGCAGTTCTTC.

Points on this clone: At one boundary the junction diverges from the germline segment, which might be a read error. The DNA of the CDR3 is TGTGCCAGTAGCATAGGACAGGTGAACACTGAAGCTTTCTTT. Translated: CASSIGQVNTEAFF. The chain employs TRBV19 and TRBJ1-1; 7 nucleotides agree with TRBD1. The germline CDR1 and CDR2 sequences are LNHDA and SQIVND (reference sequence). The CDR3 is 14 amino acids.

This chain connects TRBV27 to TRBJ1-1; D may be TRBD1 (6 bases). V shed 5 bases and J shed 5 bases, with 15 bases lying between them. Germline loops: CDR1 MNHEY, CDR2 SMNVEV (reference sequence). The CDR3 totals 14 residues. The CDR3 loop is CASSPIPGVTEAFF. The CDR3 DNA reads as TGTGCCAGCAGTCCCATCCCAGGGGTGACTGAAGCTTTCTTT.

The J gene is TRBJ1-5, the V gene TRBV18; 10 bases match TRBD1. This CDR3 is 16 amino acids long. Germline V CDR1 and CDR2: KGHSH, LQKENI. V shed 3 bases, J shed 7 bases, and the junction held 9 bases outside the gene matches. Written as DNA, the CDR3 is TGTGCCAGCTCACCGAACTTCGGGACAGGGGAGCAGCCCCAGCATTTT. This sequence encodes CASSPNFGTGEQPQHF.

This chain uses TRBV7-6 with TRBJ1-4, with a possible D match to TRBD1 (5 bases). The CDR3 is made up of 18 amino acids. V lost 5 bases and J 0 bases, leaving 19 bases between the germline ends. Germline CDR1 reads SGHVS; CDR2 reads FNYEAQ. The CDR3 sequence is CASSTFPRELATNEKLFF. CDR3 sequence (DNA): TGTGCCAGCAGCACGTTCCCCAGGGAACTCGCAACTAATGAAAAACTGTTTTTT.

This clone was counted once. The chain employs TRBV5-1 and TRBJ2-7, with TRBD1 matching over 11 bases. This CDR3 has 13 amino acids. Germline values: CDR1 SGHRS, CDR2 YFSETQ. With V trimmed by 6 bases and J by 6 bases, 5 bases remained unmatched. The CDR3 DNA reads as TGCGCCAGCACCTCGGACAGGGGGCTCGAGCAGTACTTC. This codes for CASTSDRGLEQYF.

The rearrangement joins TRBV6-6 to TRBJ1-2, with unresolved D. V was pared by 2 bases and J by 5 bases, with 6 bases between. The length of the CDR3 is 12 residues. In germline, CDR1 is MNHNY, CDR2 SVGAGI (reference sequence). The CDR3 sequence: CASSYKGYGYTF. The CDR3 DNA reads as TGTGCCAGCAGTTACAAAGGTTATGGCTACACCTTC.

This chain links TRBV28 with TRBJ2-7; TRBD1 agrees at 7 bases. Germline V CDR1 and CDR2: MDHEN, SYDVKM. This CDR3 region has 15 residues. Germline trimming cut 7 bases from V and 3 bases from J; bases unmatched to any gene: 12. The CDR3 reads CASIDPGDSLYEQYF. The CDR3 bases are TGTGCCAGCATAGACCCTGGGGACAGTCTCTACGAGCAGTACTTC.

The CDR3: CASSLVGSANYGYTF. Written as DNA, the CDR3 is TGCGCCAGCAGCTTGGTGGGGTCGGCGAACTATGGCTACACCTTC. V gene TRBV5-1 combines with J gene TRBJ1-2; D remains ambiguous. Looked up from germline, CDR1 is SGHRS and CDR2 is YFSETQ. V dropped 0 bases and J dropped 2 bases, with 11 bases sitting between them. This CDR3 comprises 15 residues.

This clone was picked up one time. This sequence joins TRBV4-1 and TRBJ2-7; possibly TRBD1 or TRBD2 for D (7 bases each). The CDR3 covers 16 residues. V was shortened by 4 bases and J by 5 bases, with 21 bases between the two germline ends. Per the germline V gene, CDR1 is MGHRA and CDR2 is YSYEKL. DNA of the CDR3: TGCGCCAGCAGCCGGGACAGACTAGCCAAGGAGGACGAGCAGTACTTC. Its protein product is CASSRDRLAKEDEQYF.

This clone was recorded once. The chain has TRBV30 and TRBJ1-4; D not resolved. Trimming cost V 3 bases and J 6 bases, with 14 bases left between them. This CDR3 is built from 14 residues. Germline-derived CDR1 and CDR2 are GTSNPN and SVGIG (reference sequence). This CDR3 reads CAWSSGSFYEKLFF. CDR3 DNA sequence: TGTGCCTGGAGCTCCGGGAGCTTTTATGAAAAACTGTTTTTT.

The chain is built from TRBV29-1 and TRBJ2-3; D unclear. The CDR3 has 11 amino acids. Germline V CDR1 and CDR2: SQVTM, ANQGSEA. Trimming removed 0 bases from V and 3 bases from J, with 1 base in between. CDR3 DNA sequence: TGCAGCGTTGAAGATACAGATACGCAGTATTTT. This codes for CSVEDTDTQYF.

The gene calls are TRBV6-1 and TRBJ2-1; D uncertain. Germline-derived CDR1 and CDR2 are MNHNS and SASEGT. CDR3 length: 13 amino acids. Trimming left V 6 bases short and J 7 bases short, with 13 bases between. The CDR3 DNA sequence: TGTGCCAGCAGAGGATCAGCCCGGAATGAGCAGTTCTTC. It is translated as CASRGSARNEQFF.

This chain connects TRBV12-5 to TRBJ1-1; possibly TRBD1 for D (5 bases). Germline loops: CDR1 LGHNT, CDR2 FRNRAP. The CDR3 is 14 residues long. With 1 base removed from V and 4 bases from J, the gap between germline ends came to 10 bases. The CDR3 DNA follows: TGTGCTAGTGGTTTGGGGGGGGTAGGCACTGAAGCTTTCTTT. It codes for CASGLGGVGTEAFF.

The chain couples TRBV28 to TRBJ1-2; the D gene is possibly TRBD1 (6 bases). This CDR3 contains 14 residues. Germline V gives CDR1 MDHEN, CDR2 SYDVKM. Trimming removed 5 bases at V and 5 bases at J, with 15 bases between. CDR3: CASSVELTGYGYTF. CDR3 sequence (DNA): TGTGCCAGCAGTGTAGAGCTGACAGGTTATGGCTACACCTTC.

The rearrangement uses TRBV5-4 and TRBJ2-1; 10 bases map to TRBD2. The CDR3 has 15 amino acids. Germline-derived CDR1 and CDR2 are SGHNT and YYREEE (reference sequence). V gave up 3 bases and J gave up 5 bases; unmatched junction bases: 5. In DNA form, the CDR3 reads TGTGCCAGCAGCTCGGGACTAGCGAAACACAATGAGCAGTTCTTC. It yields the protein CASSSGLAKHNEQFF. Combining the CDR3 with reference TRBV5-4 and TRBJ2-1 gives the whole variable domain ETGVTQSPTHLIKTRGQQVTLRCSSQSGHNTVSWYQQALGQGPQFIFQYYREEENGRGNFPPRFSGLQFPNYSSELNVNALELDDSALYLCASSSGLAKHNEQFFGPGTRLTVL.

V is TRBV5-1 and J is TRBJ1-1, with no clear D. The V gene's germline CDR1 is SGHRS and CDR2 YFSETQ. V lost 2 bases and J 3 bases, leaving 14 bases between the germline ends. The CDR3 is 15 residues long. CDR3 in amino acids: CASSLYLHGDTEAFF. CDR3 nucleotide sequence: TGCGCCAGCAGCTTATACCTCCACGGGGACACTGAAGCTTTCTTT.

This chain links TRBV19 with TRBJ1-1; D ambiguous. Germline V gene sequence: CDR1 LNHDA, CDR2 SQIVND (reference sequence). V dropped 2 bases and J dropped 0 bases, with 10 bases sitting between them. This CDR3 contains 15 residues. CDR3 in amino acids: CASSIKQIMNTEAFF. CDR3 sequence (DNA): TGTGCCAGTAGTATAAAACAGATCATGAACACTGAAGCTTTCTTT. Full variable domain (outside the CDR3, taken from reference TRBV19 and TRBJ1-1): DGGITQSPKYLFRKEGQNVTLSCEQNLNHDAMYWYRQDPGQGLRLIYYSQIVNDFQKGDIAEGYSVSREKKESFPLTVTSAQKNPTAFYLCASSIKQIMNTEAFFGQGTRLTVV.

The chain joins TRBV7-2 to TRBJ1-1; a possible D gene is TRBD1 (5 bases). Germline-derived CDR1 and CDR2 are SGHTA and FQGNSA. The CDR3 is 17 residues long. V lost 5 bases and J 1 base, leaving 20 bases between the germline ends. CDR3 sequence (DNA): TGTGCCAGCAGCCCCCCGGATGGGGGTTGGGGGAACACTGAAGCTTTCTTT. It is translated as CASSPPDGGWGNTEAFF.

V and J are TRBV7-2 and TRBJ2-7; 12 nucleotides line up with TRBD2. The V segment lost 5 bases and the J segment 2 bases; nucleotides outside the gene matches: 4. The V gene's germline CDR1 is SGHTA and CDR2 FQGNSA. The CDR3 consists of 15 residues. Here the CDR3 DNA reads TGTGCCAGCAGCGTACTAGCGGGAGGAACCTACGAGCAGTACTTC. It is translated as CASSVLAGGTYEQYF.

The V and J genes are TRBV6-5 and TRBJ2-2; D uncertain. The V and J ends lost 1 base and 1 base respectively, with 1 base between them. The germline V gene encodes CDR1 MNHEY and CDR2 SVGAGI. The CDR3 spans 13 residues. The CDR3: CASSYWNTGELFF. The CDR3 coding sequence is TGTGCCAGCAGTTACTGGAACACCGGGGAGCTGTTTTTT.

The rearrangement links TRBV5-1 to TRBJ1-2; no clear D gene. Germline V lookup: CDR1 SGHRS, CDR2 YFSETQ. The V and J ends lost 4 bases and 1 base respectively, with 14 bases between them. This CDR3 contains 15 residues. CDR3 nucleotides: TGCGCCAGCAGCCTTTCCTCAGCTAATAACTATGGCTACACCTTC. Encoded protein: CASSLSSANNYGYTF.

The chain recombines TRBV13 with TRBJ2-5, with D perhaps given as TRBD1 or TRBD2 (5 bases each). The germline V gene encodes CDR1 PRHDT and CDR2 FYEKMQ (reference sequence). Trimming left V 7 bases short and J 3 bases short, with 15 bases between. The CDR3 length is 14 residues. The CDR3 bases are TGTGCCAGCACCGACTGGGGGATCGAAGAGACCCAGTACTTC. Residues: CASTDWGIEETQYF.

This rearrangement joins TRBV29-1 to TRBJ2-2; D not resolved. CDR1 and CDR2 from the germline V gene are SQVTM and ANQGSEA. The CDR3 loop spans 11 amino acids. With 7 bases removed from V and 7 bases from J, the gap between germline ends came to 10 bases. CDR3 DNA sequence: TGCAGCGCCCACTTGGACGGGGAGCTGTTTTTT. Translated, it gives CSAHLDGELFF.

The genes are TRBV27 and TRBJ2-1; D is perhaps TRBD2 (6 bases). CDR1 is MNHEY, CDR2 SMNVEV, per germline (reference sequence). Between the trimmed V and J ends, which lost 5 bases and 7 bases, there was a span of 12 bases. CDR3 size: 13 residues. The CDR3 DNA sequence: TGTGCCAGCAGTCTCATCGGGAGAAATGAGCAGTTCTTC. Its protein is CASSLIGRNEQFF.